This is a list of T cell receptor beta chains from one sample in a study of T cell responses to AZD1222 COVID-19 vaccine. The repertoire was sequenced with immunoSEQ multiplex PCR; TCRdb's copy has only in-frame clones and lacks some. This sample has 140,000 or so clones, with around 90% found just once. This material consisted of peripheral blood, taken 28 days after the second dose of the MenACWY control vaccine. The receptors come from an adult who received the MenACWY meningococcal vaccine as a control. The CDR3 runs from the conserved cysteine through the conserved F or W. D genes are given only for firm matches. Size is omitted from some rows. Given values are once, few, many or a class for expanded clones.

clone_size	v_call	d_call	cdr3_length	j_call	cdr3_aa	cdr3_nt
-	TRBV18	TRBD1	15	TRBJ1-5	CASSPARGLNQPQHF	TGTGCCAGCTCACCAGCCAGGGGGCTCAATCAGCCCCAGCATTTT
-	TRBV7-9	-	15	TRBJ2-1	CASSLRQDPYNEQFF	TGTGCCAGCAGCTTACGGCAGGACCCCTACAATGAGCAGTTCTTC
-	TRBV6-2/TRBV6-3	-	17	TRBJ1-5	CASSYLGLRNSNQPQHF	TGTGCCAGCAGTTACCTGGGCCTTAGAAATAGCAATCAGCCCCAGCATTTT
-	TRBV6-5	-	16	TRBJ1-3	CASSYQEQGSGNTIYF	TGTGCCAGCAGTTATCAGGAACAGGGCTCTGGAAACACCATATATTTT
-	TRBV29-1	TRBD1	12	TRBJ1-1	CSVDRTGNEAFF	TGCAGCGTTGACAGGACAGGGAATGAAGCTTTCTTT
-	TRBV3-1/TRBV3-2	-	13	TRBJ1-5	CASSGGTNQPQHF	TGTGCCAGCAGTGGAGGGACAAATCAGCCCCAGCATTTT
-	TRBV5-6	-	13	TRBJ1-6	CASGRWLNSPLHF	TGTGCCAGCGGCCGGTGGCTCAATTCACCCCTCCACTTT
-	TRBV7-2	-	14	TRBJ1-5	CASSQSYSNQPQHF	TGTGCCAGCAGCCAAAGTTATAGCAATCAGCCCCAGCATTTT
-	TRBV24-1	-	14	TRBJ2-5	CATSDRASPETQYF	TGTGCCACCAGTGATCGGGCAAGCCCAGAGACCCAGTACTTC
-	TRBV5-1	-	15	TRBJ2-2	CASSLRPDNTGELFF	TGCGCCAGCAGCTTGCGGCCAGACAACACCGGGGAGCTGTTTTTT
-	TRBV7-2	TRBD1	15	TRBJ2-5	CASSGRDRDKETQYF	TGTGCCAGCAGCGGCCGGGACAGAGATAAAGAGACCCAGTACTTC
-	TRBV4-3	TRBD1	14	TRBJ1-2	CASSQGQGTDGYTF	TGCGCCAGCAGCCAAGGACAGGGGACGGATGGCTACACCTTC
few	TRBV18	TRBD1	15	TRBJ1-5	CASSPLPGQGLTQHF	TGTGCCAGCTCACCACTCCCGGGACAGGGCTTGACCCAGCATTTT
-	TRBV24-1	-	15	TRBJ2-2	CATSDTVANTGELFF	TGTGCCACCAGTGACACGGTTGCGAACACCGGGGAGCTGTTTTTT
-	TRBV27	TRBD2	17	TRBJ2-4	CASSPYGTSGGTGIQYF	TGTGCCAGCAGTCCCTACGGGACTAGCGGGGGGACGGGGATTCAGTACTTC
-	TRBV29-1	TRBD1	15	TRBJ2-4	CSVPAGTGGADIQYF	TGCAGCGTTCCTGCCGGGACAGGGGGCGCGGACATTCAGTACTTC
-	TRBV29-1	-	13	TRBJ2-5	CSVGTTRGETQYF	TGCAGCGTTGGGACAACAAGAGGGGAGACCCAGTACTTC
few	TRBV6-2/TRBV6-3	-	15	TRBJ2-7	CASSYSRGLRYEQYF	TGTGCCAGCAGTTACTCGCGGGGTTTGCGCTACGAGCAGTACTTC
-	TRBV5-1	-	13	TRBJ2-7	CASSEQGVGEQYF	TGCGCCAGCAGCGAACAGGGTGTAGGCGAGCAGTACTTC
few	TRBV6-2/TRBV6-3	-	15	TRBJ2-7	CASSYGAESTYEQYF	TGTGCCAGCAGTTACGGGGCAGAGTCGACCTACGAGCAGTACTTC
-	TRBV30	-	13	TRBJ1-5	CAWSVGQVQPQHF	TGTGCCTGGAGTGTAGGTCAGGTTCAGCCCCAGCATTTT
-	TRBV6-4	TRBD2	15	TRBJ2-3	CASSVSGSKTDTQYF	TGTGCCAGCAGTGTTAGCGGGAGTAAGACAGATACGCAGTATTTT
-	TRBV12-3/TRBV12-4	-	13	TRBJ2-2	CASSSDRTGELFF	TGTGCCAGCAGTTCCGACCGGACCGGGGAGCTGTTTTTT
few	TRBV19	TRBD1	13	TRBJ1-2	CASSEQGALGYTF	TGTGCCAGTAGTGAACAGGGGGCGCTTGGCTACACCTTC
-	TRBV4-3	-	17	TRBJ1-6	CASSQATSFGHHSPLHF	TGCGCCAGCAGCCAGGCTACCTCTTTCGGACACCATTCACCCCTCCACTTT
-	TRBV2	-	17	TRBJ1-2	CASSANTGTTANYGYTF	TGTGCCAGCAGTGCTAATACCGGGACAACCGCTAACTATGGCTACACCTTC
-	TRBV19	-	17	TRBJ2-2	CASSIVGDGPHTGELFF	TGTGCCAGTAGTATAGTTGGGGACGGGCCCCACACCGGGGAGCTGTTTTTT
-	TRBV27	-	14	TRBJ2-7	CASSPRSGGYEQYF	TGTGCCAGCAGCCCCCGAAGTGGGGGATACGAGCAGTACTTC
-	TRBV7-3	-	15	TRBJ2-2	CASSLVRGGTGELFF	TGTGCCAGCAGCTTAGTCAGGGGAGGTACCGGGGAGCTGTTTTTT
-	TRBV24-1	-	16	TRBJ1-5	CATSDFNGRDNQPQHF	TGTGCCACCAGTGATTTTAACGGCAGGGACAATCAGCCCCAGCATTTT
-	TRBV6-1	-	13	TRBJ2-3	CASSRGPADTQYF	TGTGCCAGCAGTCGGGGACCGGCGGATACGCAGTATTTT
-	TRBV19	-	15	TRBJ1-5	CASSIDPGGNQPQHF	TGTGCCAGTAGTATAGATCCAGGGGGCAATCAGCCCCAGCATTTT
-	TRBV18	-	14	TRBJ2-7	CASSPPQGSYEQYF	TGTGCCAGCTCACCACCTCAGGGGTCCTACGAGCAGTACTTC
-	TRBV12-3/TRBV12-4	-	12	TRBJ2-7	CASSFNYYEQYF	TGTGCCAGCAGTTTCAACTACTACGAGCAGTACTTC
-	TRBV19	-	17	TRBJ1-2	CASSIGGATLNLYGYTF	TGTGCCAGTAGTATAGGGGGCGCTACTCTCAACCTCTATGGCTACACCTTC
-	TRBV12-5	-	13	TRBJ1-5	CASGPGTNQPQHF	TGTGCTAGTGGGCCCGGGACAAATCAGCCCCAGCATTTT
once	TRBV6-2/TRBV6-3	TRBD2	14	TRBJ2-1	CASSPTPLAGGWFF	TGTGCCAGCAGTCCCACACCACTAGCGGGAGGGTGGTTCTTC
-	TRBV9	TRBD1	15	TRBJ1-4	CASSVSTGFDEKLFF	TGTGCCAGCAGCGTCTCGACAGGGTTCGATGAAAAACTGTTTTTT
-	TRBV7-9	-	16	TRBJ2-5	CASSLPRTAGLETQYF	TGTGCCAGCAGCTTACCCCGGACGGCGGGCCTAGAGACCCAGTACTTC
-	TRBV29-1	-	14	TRBJ2-7	CSVVLLVPGSEQYF	TGCAGCGTTGTTTTGCTAGTTCCTGGGAGCGAGCAGTACTTC
-	TRBV10-2	TRBD2	17	TRBJ2-3	CASSESGLAGGADTQYF	TGCGCCAGCAGTGAGTCCGGGTTAGCGGGAGGGGCAGATACGCAGTATTTT
-	TRBV5-1	TRBD1	17	TRBJ2-2	CASSLWGQGANTGELFF	TGCGCCAGCAGCTTGTGGGGACAGGGGGCGAACACCGGGGAGCTGTTTTTT
-	TRBV7-9	-	12	TRBJ1-2	CACPSGSYGYTF	TGTGCCTGCCCAAGTGGGTCCTATGGCTACACCTTC
-	TRBV25-1	-	15	TRBJ1-6	CASSELRASNSPLHF	TGTGCCAGCAGTGAATTAAGGGCTTCTAATTCACCCCTCCACTTT
-	TRBV7-8	TRBD2	17	TRBJ2-1	CASSQGTSGPSYNEQFF	TGTGCCAGCAGCCAAGGGACTAGCGGACCCTCCTACAATGAGCAGTTCTTC
-	TRBV3-1/TRBV3-2	-	14	TRBJ1-1	CASRVGGPNTEAFF	TGTGCCAGCCGGGTTGGGGGTCCGAACACTGAAGCTTTCTTT
-	TRBV9	-	9	TRBJ1-2	CASTYGYTF	TGTGCCAGCACCTATGGCTACACCTTC
-	TRBV12-3/TRBV12-4	-	12	TRBJ2-7	CASSLGGNEQYF	TGTGCCAGCAGTTTAGGTGGAAACGAGCAGTACTTC
-	TRBV28	TRBD1	16	TRBJ1-5	CASSLEQGALGQPQHF	TGTGCCAGCAGTTTAGAACAGGGGGCTTTGGGTCAGCCCCAGCATTTT
few	TRBV10-1	TRBD2	15	TRBJ2-7	CASSEGLAEGYEQYF	TGCGCCAGCAGTGAGGGACTAGCGGAAGGTTACGAGCAGTACTTC
-	TRBV5-4	TRBD2	16	TRBJ2-3	CASNQEAGVGTDTQYF	TGTGCCAGCAATCAGGAGGCGGGAGTGGGGACAGATACGCAGTATTTT